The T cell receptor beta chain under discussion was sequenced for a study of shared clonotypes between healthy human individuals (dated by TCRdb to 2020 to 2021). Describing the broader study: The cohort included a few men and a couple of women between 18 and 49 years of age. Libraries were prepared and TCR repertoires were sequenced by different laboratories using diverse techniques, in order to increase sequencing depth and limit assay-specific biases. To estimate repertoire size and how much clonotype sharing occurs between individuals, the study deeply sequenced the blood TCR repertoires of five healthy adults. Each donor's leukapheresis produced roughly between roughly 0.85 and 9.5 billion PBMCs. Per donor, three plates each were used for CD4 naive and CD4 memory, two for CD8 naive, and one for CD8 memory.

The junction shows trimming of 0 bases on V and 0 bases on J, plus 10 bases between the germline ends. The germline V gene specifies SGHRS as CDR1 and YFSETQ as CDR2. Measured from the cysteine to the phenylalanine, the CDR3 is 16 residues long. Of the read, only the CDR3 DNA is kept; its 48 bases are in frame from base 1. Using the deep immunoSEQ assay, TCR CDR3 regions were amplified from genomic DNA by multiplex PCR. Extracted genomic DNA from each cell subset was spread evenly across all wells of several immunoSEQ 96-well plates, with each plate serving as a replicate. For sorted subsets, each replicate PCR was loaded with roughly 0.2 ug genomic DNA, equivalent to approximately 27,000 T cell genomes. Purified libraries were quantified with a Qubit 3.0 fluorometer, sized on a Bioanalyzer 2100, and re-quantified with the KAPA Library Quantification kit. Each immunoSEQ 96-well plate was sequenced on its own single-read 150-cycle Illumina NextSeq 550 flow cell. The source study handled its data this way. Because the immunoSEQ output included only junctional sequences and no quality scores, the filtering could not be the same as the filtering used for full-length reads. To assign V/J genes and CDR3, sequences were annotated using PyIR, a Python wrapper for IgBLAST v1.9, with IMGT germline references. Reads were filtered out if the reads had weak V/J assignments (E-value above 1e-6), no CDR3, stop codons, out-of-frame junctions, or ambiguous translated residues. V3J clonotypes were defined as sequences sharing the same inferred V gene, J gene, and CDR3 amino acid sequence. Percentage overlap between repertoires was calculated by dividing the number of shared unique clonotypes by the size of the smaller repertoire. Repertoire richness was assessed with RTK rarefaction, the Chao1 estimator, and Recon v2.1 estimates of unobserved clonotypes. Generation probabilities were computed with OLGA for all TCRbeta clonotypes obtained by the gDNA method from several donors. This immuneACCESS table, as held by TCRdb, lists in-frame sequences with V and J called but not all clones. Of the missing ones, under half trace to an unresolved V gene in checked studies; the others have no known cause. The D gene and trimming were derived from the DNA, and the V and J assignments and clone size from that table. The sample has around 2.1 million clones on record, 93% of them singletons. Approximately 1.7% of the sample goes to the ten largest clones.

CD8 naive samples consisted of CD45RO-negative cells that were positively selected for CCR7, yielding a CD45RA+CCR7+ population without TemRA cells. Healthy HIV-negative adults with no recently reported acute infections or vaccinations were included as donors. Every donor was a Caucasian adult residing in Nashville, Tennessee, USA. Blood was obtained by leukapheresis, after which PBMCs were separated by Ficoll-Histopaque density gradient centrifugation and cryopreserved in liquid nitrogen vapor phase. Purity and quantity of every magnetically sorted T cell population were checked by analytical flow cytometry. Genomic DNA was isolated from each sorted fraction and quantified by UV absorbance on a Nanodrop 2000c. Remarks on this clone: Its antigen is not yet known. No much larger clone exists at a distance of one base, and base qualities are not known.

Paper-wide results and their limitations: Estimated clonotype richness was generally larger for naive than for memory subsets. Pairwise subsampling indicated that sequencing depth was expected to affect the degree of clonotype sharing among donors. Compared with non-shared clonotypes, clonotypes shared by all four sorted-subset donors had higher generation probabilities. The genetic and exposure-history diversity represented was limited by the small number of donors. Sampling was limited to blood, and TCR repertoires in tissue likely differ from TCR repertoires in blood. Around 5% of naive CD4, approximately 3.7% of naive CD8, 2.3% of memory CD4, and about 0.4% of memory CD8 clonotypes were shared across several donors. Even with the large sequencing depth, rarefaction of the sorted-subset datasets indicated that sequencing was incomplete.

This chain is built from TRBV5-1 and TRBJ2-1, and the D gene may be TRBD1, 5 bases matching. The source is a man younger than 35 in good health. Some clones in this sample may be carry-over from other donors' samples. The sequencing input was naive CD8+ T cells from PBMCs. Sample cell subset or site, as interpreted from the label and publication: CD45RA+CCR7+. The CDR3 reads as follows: CASSLAFRVSYNEQFF. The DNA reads TGCGCCAGCAGCTTGGCATTCAGGGTCTCCTACAATGAGCAGTTCTTC.